The source of this TCR beta chain is a study of T cell changes during pregnancy in multiple sclerosis. Trimming took 2 bases from V and 8 from J, leaving 17 bases between them. In germline, CDR1 is SGDLS, CDR2 YYNGEE. CDR3 length equals 15 residues. Clones were read by immunoSEQ multiplex PCR, and TCRdb kept only the in-frame ones, dropping some. The sample holds about 83,000 clones; about 90% are singletons and the top ten take 3% to 4.5%. This clonotype was sampled from a female donor in good health, serving as a control in a pregnancy study. Some clones in this sample may be carry-over from other donors' samples. The rearrangement uses TRBV9 and TRBJ2-1; maybe TRBD2 (6 bases). Source: PBMCs, taken in the first trimester of pregnancy. The CDR3 loop is CASSVSGRDWDEQFF. Written as DNA, the CDR3 is TGTGCCAGCAGCGTTTCGGGGCGGGACTGGGATGAGCAGTTCTTC.